The sequence of this T cell receptor beta chain was determined in a study of Graves' ophthalmopathy and Graves' hyperthyroidism (dated by TCRdb to between 2018 and 2020). About the investigation overall: Hyperthyroidism was defined as stable when no progression to ophthalmopathy occurred within 18 months of follow-up. The study used TCR beta repertoire signatures to distinguish Graves' ophthalmopathy from Graves' hyperthyroidism and to predict progression to ophthalmopathy. In total, around 130 blood samples were TCR-sequenced: under 45 ophthalmopathy, about 75 hyperthyroidism and about 17 hyperthyroidism-to-ophthalmopathy patients. A discovery set of 95 to 100 patients (43 ophthalmopathy, about 58 stable hyperthyroidism) was enrolled to explore V-J signatures distinguishing ophthalmopathy from hyperthyroidism. For independent validation, a separate cohort was made up of roughly 19 hyperthyroidism patients plus 17 patients who later progressed from hyperthyroidism to ophthalmopathy. T-cell repertoires of thyroid tissue and blood were compared in six or seven hyperthyroidism patients. Following sampling, methimazole starting at 30 mg daily was administered to hyperthyroidism patients, and high-dose intravenous methylprednisolone was administered to ophthalmopathy patients. Here is what the overall study found, with its caveats: Most expanded thyroid clonotypes with a frequency above 0.001 also appeared in blood, which suggests that blood repertoires may reflect the immune response in the thyroid. In validation, the model predicted ophthalmopathy progression with roughly 68% sensitivity and about 73% specificity; 12 predicted patients were CT-confirmed with GO in a median of roughly 6.8 months. Ophthalmopathy was separated from stable hyperthyroidism by the 13-signature model with 87.88% sensitivity and less than 82% specificity in cross-validation and with 80%/75% in the test set. No statistical method was used to predetermine the sample size, and group allocation was not hidden from the investigators.

A note on this clonotype: Its antigen has not been determined. No much larger clone is present one base from it, and per-base qualities are unavailable.

The germline V gene sets CDR1 to MGHDK and CDR2 to SYGVNS. The CDR3 runs 14 residues from the cysteine to the phenylalanine. Only the CDR3 DNA is retained, 42 bases long and in frame from the first base. Relative to germline, V is missing 6 bases and J is missing 4 bases, with 8 bases of the junction outside any gene match. For repertoire sequencing, the TCR beta CDR3 regions were amplified from RNA transcripts. A first-round RT-PCR used HTBI primers with the Qiagen OneStep RT-PCR kit, followed by a second-round multiplex PCR, size selection and purification. Libraries were sequenced on an Illumina HiSeq2000 using paired-end 100 bp reads. Per the authors' processing: Reads were processed with SOAPnuke, discarding reads with adapters, uncalled bases, mean Phred below 15, or no exact constant-primer or identifier match. High-quality paired reads were merged with COPE v1.2.5. Each unique nucleotide sequence was treated as a clonotype, and MiTCR v1.1 was used to align the clonotypes to the IMGT TRB V, D and J references. The analysis was limited to V-J combinations with a frequency above 0.0001, which together covered approximately 99% of the repertoires. For each V-J combination, a TCR clonal expansion and chaos score was defined as the ratio of F50 clonal expansion to chaos observed in the TCRdist matrix. Welch's t-statistics and random forest were used to narrow the features down to over ten V-J combinations, which were then fed into a naive Bayes classifier. The Morisita-Horn index was used to measure how similar the thyroid and blood repertoires were. In TCRdb, the public reads were trimmed at Q25 with fastp and aligned with MiXCR, with productive beta chains retained. Here each entry gathers all rows of one CDR3 protein and keeps the most common genes and DNA. For this entry, the V and J calls and clone size follow TCRdb and not the study's own pipeline. Counted in this sample were roughly 1.1 million distinct CDR3 sequences; 36% of them appeared once. Over 8.5% of the sample is held by the ten biggest clonotypes.

Patients with hyperthyroidism were aged 18 to 65 years, had been newly diagnosed, and had a disease duration of less than 2 months. Patients were excluded if they had other autoimmune diseases, uncontrolled infections, pregnancy or lactation. Diagnosis was based on clinical symptoms, serum thyroxine, TRAb, thyroid ultrasound and orbital computed tomography. Trizol reagent was used to extract the total RNA, and its quality was then checked on an Agilent 2100 Bioanalyzer. This sequence was found in an adult man with Graves' hyperthyroidism. This receptor chain uses TRBV25-1 and TRBJ2-7, and TRBD1 aligns with 8 junction nucleotides. Material for sequencing was peripheral blood or thyroid tissue (not recorded which). The CDR3 sequence is CASRSGTGQYEQYF. The DNA sequence reads TGTGCCAGCAGATCCGGGACAGGCCAATACGAGCAGTACTTC.